This T cell receptor beta chain is from a study of blood T cell repertoires in COVID-19. About the research overall: Some COVID-19 samples were acute and others convalescent; all came from the United States, Italy and Spain. PBMCs, B-cell-depleted T cells, or T cells provided the cDNA or gDNA that made up the material.

As originally analysed: Cell counts per sample came from amplifying reference gene primers. The protocol was immunoSEQ multiplex PCR, while the TCRdb copy is restricted to in-frame clones and leaves out a portion. The V and J calls and clone size are taken from that table; D and trimming were inferred from the DNA. The sample lists some 18,000 clones, roughly 93% occurring once. J lost 0 bases, V lost 5 bases, and 4 bases had no gene match. CDR3 length equals 15 residues. Germline loops: CDR1 MNHNY, CDR2 SVGAGI (reference sequence). The receptor was isolated from a human donor in a cohort sampled during active COVID-19. The sample was peripheral blood. This chain joins TRBV6-6 and TRBJ1-5; 7 nucleotides agree with TRBD1. The CDR3 nucleotides read TGTGCCAGCAGTCCGGGACAGTATAGCAATCAGCCCCAGCATTTT. This codes for CASSPGQYSNQPQHF.